These 5 T cell receptor beta chains came from one sample sequenced in a study of T-cell reconstitution after alpha-beta-depleted transplantation in children. As it was prepared, the TCRbeta library received unique molecular identifiers. In TCRdb, the PCR reads were re-called with MiXCR into one record per CDR3 protein. The sample includes hundreds of thousands of distinct CDR3 sequences, under 20% of them seen just once. Sequences were derived from PBMCs, mostly from graft donor cells, sampled 360 days after TCRalphabeta/CD19-depleted stem cell transplant. These receptors originate from a male patient aged 2-15 years who had a stem cell transplant for acute lymphoblastic leukemia, so the T cells may come from the graft donor.

This clonotype occurred a few times. This sequence joins TRBV7-9 and TRBJ2-1; TRBD2 agrees at 9 bases. The CDR3 covers 15 residues. Germline trimming cut 5 bases from V and 5 bases from J; bases unmatched to any gene: 7. Germline V gene data show CDR1 as SEHNR and CDR2 as FQNEAQ (reference sequence). This chain's CDR3 is CASSLGSGSHNEQFF. DNA of the CDR3: TGTGCCAGCAGCCTAGGTAGCGGGAGCCACAATGAGCAGTTCTTC.

About this clonotype: The junction differs from germline at one of its ends, possibly a read error. The chain uses TRBV12-3 or TRBV12-4 and TRBJ1-3; D gene ambiguous. CDR3 length: 11 residues. For the CDR3, the DNA is TGTGCCAGCAGTTCAAGCCCCGCTATGGATTTT. It encodes CASSSSPAMDF.

This clonotype was counted only a few times. V gene TRBV28 combines with J gene TRBJ2-1; no firm D call. Trimming left V 3 bases short and J 0 bases short, with 27 bases between. The CDR3 has 21 amino acids. Germline V gives CDR1 MDHEN, CDR2 SYDVKM. CDR3 sequence reads: CASSFVGLGVHRASSYNEQFF. In DNA, the CDR3 is TGTGCCAGCAGTTTTGTCGGTCTCGGTGTTCATAGGGCGAGCTCCTACAATGAGCAGTTCTTC.

This clonotype has ten or more counts. CDR3 nucleotide sequence: TGTGCCAGCAGCCCTCCTCGAGGGAAAACGAACACCGGGGAGCTGTTTTTT. Amino acid sequence: CASSPPRGKTNTGELFF. The genes are TRBV7-9 and TRBJ2-2, with TRBD2 as a possible D gene (5 bases). CDR1 SEHNR and CDR2 FQNEAQ come from the germline V gene (reference sequence). V dropped 5 bases and J dropped 0 bases, with 16 bases sitting between them. The CDR3 has 17 residues.

V usage is TRBV4-2 and J usage is TRBJ1-4; 7 bases are a match to TRBD1. V shed 5 bases, J shed 8 bases, and the junction held 2 bases outside the gene matches. The germline CDR1 and CDR2 sequences are LGHNA and YNFKEQ. This CDR3 is built from 12 residues. CDR3 residues: CASSEGGEKLFF. CDR3 DNA sequence: TGTGCCAGCAGCGAAGGGGGCGAAAAACTGTTTTTT.